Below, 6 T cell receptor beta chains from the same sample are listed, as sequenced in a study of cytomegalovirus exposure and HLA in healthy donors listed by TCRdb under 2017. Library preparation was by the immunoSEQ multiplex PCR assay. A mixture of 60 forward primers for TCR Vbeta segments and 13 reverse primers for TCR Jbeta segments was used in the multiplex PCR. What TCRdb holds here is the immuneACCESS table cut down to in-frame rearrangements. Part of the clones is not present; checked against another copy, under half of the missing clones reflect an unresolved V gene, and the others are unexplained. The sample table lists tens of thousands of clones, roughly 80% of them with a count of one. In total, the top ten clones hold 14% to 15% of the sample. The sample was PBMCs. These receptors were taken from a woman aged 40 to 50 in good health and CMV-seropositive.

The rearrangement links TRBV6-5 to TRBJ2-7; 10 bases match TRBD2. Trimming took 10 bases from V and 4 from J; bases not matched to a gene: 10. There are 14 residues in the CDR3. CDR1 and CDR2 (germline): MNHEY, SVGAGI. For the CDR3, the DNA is TGTGCCACGAGGCGGCTAGCGGGAGTGTACGAGCAGTACTTC. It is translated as CATRRLAGVYEQYF.

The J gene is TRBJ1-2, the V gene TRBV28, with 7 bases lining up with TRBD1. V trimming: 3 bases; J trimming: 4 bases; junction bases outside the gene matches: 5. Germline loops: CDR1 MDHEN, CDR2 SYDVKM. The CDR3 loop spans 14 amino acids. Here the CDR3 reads CASSFRGAGYGYTF. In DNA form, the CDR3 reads TGTGCCAGCAGTTTCAGGGGGGCGGGCTATGGCTACACCTTC.

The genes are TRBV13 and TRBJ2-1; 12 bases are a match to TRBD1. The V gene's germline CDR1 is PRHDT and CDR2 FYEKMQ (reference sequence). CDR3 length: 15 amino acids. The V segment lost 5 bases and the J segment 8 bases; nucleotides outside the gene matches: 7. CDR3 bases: TGTGCCAGCAGCGGACGGGACAGGGGGCGGGATGAGCAGTTCTTC. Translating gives CASSGRDRGRDEQFF.

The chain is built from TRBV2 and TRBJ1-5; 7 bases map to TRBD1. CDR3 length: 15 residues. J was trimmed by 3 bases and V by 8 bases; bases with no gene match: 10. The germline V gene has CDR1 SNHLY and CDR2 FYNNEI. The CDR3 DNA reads TGTGCCAGCCGCTATTCTGACAGGGCCAATCAGCCCCAGCATTTT. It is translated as CASRYSDRANQPQHF.

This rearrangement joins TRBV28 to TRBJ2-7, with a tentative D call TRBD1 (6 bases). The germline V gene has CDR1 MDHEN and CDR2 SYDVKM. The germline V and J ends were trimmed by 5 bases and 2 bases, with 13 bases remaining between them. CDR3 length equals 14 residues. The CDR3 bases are TGTGCCAGCAGTCCACAGGGACCTGCCTACGAGCAGTACTTC. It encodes CASSPQGPAYEQYF.

The CDR3 protein is CASSDSAGSYNEQFF. CDR3 coding DNA: TGTGCCAGCAGTGACTCAGCGGGCTCCTACAATGAGCAGTTCTTC. The V gene is TRBV6-4, the J gene TRBJ2-1; weak D call: TRBD2 (6 bases). Germline V gene sequence: CDR1 MRHNA, CDR2 SNTAGT. The V end was cut by 0 bases, the J end by 0 bases, with 6 bases between. The CDR3 runs to 15 residues.